Following are 13 T cell receptor beta chains from one sample sequenced in a study of blood T cell repertoires in COVID-19. The data were produced by immunoSEQ multiplex PCR, yet TCRdb's version contains in-frame clones alone and is incomplete. Seen here are about 100,000 clones, less than 90% observed once, and the top ten hold 2%. Sequencing was carried out using peripheral blood. These receptor sequences come from a man aged 65 to 85 with active or convalescent COVID-19.

This sequence joins TRBV5-4 and TRBJ2-1; maybe TRBD2 (6 bases). CDR1 and CDR2 (germline): SGHNT, YYREEE (reference sequence). V lost 3 bases and J 1 base, leaving 14 bases between the germline ends. This CDR3 has 16 amino acids. CDR3 region: CASSSGGAFSYNEQFF. CDR3 bases: TGTGCCAGCAGCTCCGGAGGGGCCTTTTCCTACAATGAGCAGTTCTTC.

The chain couples TRBV2 to TRBJ2-2; D may be TRBD1 (6 bases). The CDR3 totals 15 residues. V lost 6 bases and J 6 bases, leaving 17 bases between the germline ends. CDR1 SNHLY and CDR2 FYNNEI come from the germline V gene. CDR3 bases: TGTGCCAGCAGGATCAGCGCTGGGGGCCCCGGGGAGCTGTTTTTT. This gives the protein CASRISAGGPGELFF. The full variable domain, its missing parts supplied by reference TRBV2 and TRBJ2-2, is EPEVTQTPSHQVTQMGQEVILRCVPISNHLYFYWYRQILGQKVEFLVSFYNNEISEKSEIFDDQFSVERPDGSNFTLKIRSTKLEDSAMYFCASRISAGGPGELFFGEGSRLTVL.

This rearrangement joins TRBV3-1 (or the pseudogene TRBV3-2) to TRBJ2-3, with TRBD2 identical over 9 bases. The CDR3 consists of 14 residues. J gave up 6 bases and V 4 bases, and 5 bases lay outside the gene matches. Germline V CDR1 and CDR2: LGHDT, YNNKEL (reference sequence). DNA for the CDR3: TGTGCCAGCAGCCTTAGCGGGGGAGGGGATACGCAGTATTTT. It specifies CASSLSGGGDTQYF.

This rearrangement joins TRBV6-6 to TRBJ1-4; 8 bases match TRBD1. The junction had 16 bases not matched to a gene; V was cut back by 5 bases and J by 8 bases. The CDR3 has 17 amino acids. CDR1 and CDR2 from the germline V gene are MNHNY and SVGAGI (reference sequence). CDR3 in DNA: TGTGCCAGCAGTCCAATCGGTGCGGACAGGGAATCCGAAAAACTGTTTTTT. This encodes CASSPIGADRESEKLFF.

J is TRBJ2-7 and V is TRBV21-1; TRBD1 reflects the table's D call only, with no check against the DNA. TRBV21-1 is noted as a pseudogene. This CDR3 spans 16 amino acids. In DNA form, the CDR3 reads TGTGCCAGCAGCATACGTCCGGGACAGGGCCCCTACGAGCAGTACTTC. Translation gives CASSIRPGQGPYEQYF.

The CDR3 sequence is CASSQDRDLGPQHF. DNA for the CDR3: TGTGCCAGCAGCCAGGACAGGGACTTGGGCCCCCAGCATTTT. V is TRBV4-2 and J is TRBJ1-5; 8 nucleotides match TRBD1. Trimming removed 3 bases from V and 10 bases from J; junction bases left unmatched: 8. Per germline, CDR1 LGHNA and CDR2 YNFKEQ. This CDR3 has 14 residues.

This clone was counted a few times. This chain uses TRBV23-1 with TRBJ1-3; no firm D call. TRBV23-1 is sorted into the ORF group, with uncertain function. This CDR3 spans 16 amino acids. Trimming removed 4 bases from V and 0 bases from J, with 13 bases in between. The CDR3 DNA sequence: TGCGCCAGCAGTCCCAACCCCGAGGGCTCTGGAAACACCATATATTTT. Protein: CASSPNPEGSGNTIYF.

The chain joins TRBV7-2 to TRBJ2-7; 9 nucleotides match TRBD1. V shed 5 bases, J shed 6 bases, and the junction held 14 bases outside the gene matches. The germline V gene has CDR1 SGHTA and CDR2 FQGNSA. The CDR3 length is 16 residues. Here the CDR3 DNA reads TGTGCCAGCAGCCCCCAAAACAGGGGGCTCCCTGGCGAGCAGTACTTC. Translation: CASSPQNRGLPGEQYF.

This chain links TRBV11-3 with TRBJ2-5; possible D gene TRBD1, 5 bases. This CDR3 spans 13 amino acids. Germline loops: CDR1 SGHNT, CDR2 YENEEA. V gave up 6 bases and J gave up 4 bases, with 12 bases separating them. In DNA form, the CDR3 reads TGTGCCAGCAGTCCCCCAGGGTCAGAGACCCAGTACTTC. The encoded protein is CASSPPGSETQYF.

The chain is built from TRBV19 and TRBJ1-1, with 7 bases that match TRBD1. CDR1 is LNHDA and CDR2 is SQIVND in the germline V gene (reference sequence). With V trimmed by 9 bases and J by 0 bases, 4 bases remained unmatched. This CDR3 spans 13 amino acids. CDR3 amino acids: CASRQGLNTEAFF. The CDR3 DNA sequence: TGTGCCAGCCGACAGGGATTGAACACTGAAGCTTTCTTT.

This sequence joins TRBV7-8 and TRBJ1-1, with D maybe TRBD1 (5 bases). The CDR3 contains 18 residues. The germline V gene encodes CDR1 SGHVS and CDR2 FQNEAQ. V shed 5 bases and J shed 5 bases, with 27 bases lying between them. The CDR3 DNA reads TGTGCCAGCAGCCAAAAAAGGGGCATTGATGGGATGTGGACTGAAGCTTTCTTT. It translates to CASSQKRGIDGMWTEAFF.

This clone turned up a few times. The chain carries TRBV18 and TRBJ1-5; 7 nucleotides align to TRBD1. This CDR3 is built from 16 residues. CDR1 is KGHSH, CDR2 LQKENI, per germline. After removal of 6 bases from V and 3 bases from J, the junction contained 11 bases not matched to a gene. The CDR3 nucleotides are TGTGCCAGCTCCCCCCTCGCGACAGGGCACAATCAGCCCCAGCATTTT. This gives the protein CASSPLATGHNQPQHF.

The CDR3 DNA sequence: TGTGCCAGCAGTTACTCGAGTGGGGGAGGCACTGAAGCTTTCTTT. It specifies CASSYSSGGGTEAFF. This sequence joins TRBV6-5 and TRBJ1-1; a possible D gene is TRBD1 (5 bases). This CDR3 contains 15 residues. Trimming stripped 0 bases from V and 4 bases from J, with 12 bases between. Germline V gives CDR1 MNHEY, CDR2 SVGAGI.